These 30 T cell receptor beta chains share one sample of origin, sequenced in a study of technical replicates of blood from a few donors. Generated by immunoSEQ multiplex PCR, the TCRdb table keeps only in-frame clones and is missing some. The data show 60,000 to 75,000 clones, roughly 89% seen once. The sample taken for sequencing was PBMCs. The receptors originated from a human donor in good health. Some clones in this sample may be carry-over from other donors' samples.

The CDR3 nucleotides are TGTGCCAGTAGTATAGATCCATCCGGAGCAGGGTTAAATTCACCCCTCCACTTT. It specifies CASSIDPSGAGLNSPLHF. The gene calls are TRBV19 and TRBJ1-6; D might be TRBD1 (5 bases). V was shortened by 0 bases and J by 7 bases, with 19 bases between the two germline ends. This CDR3 contains 18 residues. The germline V gene encodes CDR1 LNHDA and CDR2 SQIVND (reference sequence).

The rearrangement joins TRBV5-1 to TRBJ2-2; D is unclear. Germline-derived CDR1 and CDR2 are SGHRS and YFSETQ. This CDR3 contains 14 residues. V gave up 4 bases and J gave up 5 bases, with 12 bases separating them. DNA for the CDR3: TGCGCCAGCAGCCCTCAGGCAGCTACCGGGGAGCTGTTTTTT. This sequence encodes CASSPQAATGELFF.

The genes are TRBV12-5 and TRBJ2-1; TRBD2 agrees at 11 bases. V was pared by 4 bases and J by 4 bases, with 6 bases of the junction left unmatched. Germline-derived CDR1 and CDR2 are LGHNT and FRNRAP. The CDR3 is made up of 16 amino acids. The CDR3 spells CASGSLPSGGYNEQFF. CDR3 nucleotides: TGTGCTAGTGGTTCCCTCCCTAGCGGGGGGTACAATGAGCAGTTCTTC.

The chain recombines TRBV7-6 with TRBJ2-2; a possible D gene is TRBD2 (6 bases). V lost 2 bases and J lost 2, with 9 bases in between. CDR1 SGHVS and CDR2 FNYEAQ come from the germline V gene. The CDR3 runs 15 residues. CDR3 residues: CASSLTGDNTGELFF. CDR3 bases: TGTGCCAGCAGCTTAACGGGGGACAACACCGGGGAGCTGTTTTTT.

The CDR3 protein is CASSQGFRDSLGYTF. As DNA, the CDR3 is TGTGCCAGCAGCCAAGGTTTTAGGGACTCGCTTGGCTACACCTTC. The chain carries TRBV4-2 and TRBJ1-2; tentatively, D is TRBD1 (5 bases). V was trimmed by 1 base and J by 7 bases, leaving 16 bases between them. The CDR3 length is 15 residues. Germline assignment: CDR1 LGHNA and CDR2 YNFKEQ.

V and J are TRBV4-3 and TRBJ2-1; D is unresolved. The germline CDR1 and CDR2 sequences are LGHNA and YSLEER. V dropped 0 bases and J dropped 8 bases, with 5 bases sitting between them. The CDR3 is 12 residues long. CDR3: CASSQDPDEQFF. CDR3 in DNA: TGCGCCAGCAGCCAAGATCCGGATGAGCAGTTCTTC.

This chain connects TRBV7-2 to TRBJ2-7; D not certain. In germline, CDR1 is SGHTA, CDR2 FQGNSA. V was pared by 3 bases and J by 5 bases, with 11 bases between. This CDR3 comprises 13 residues. The CDR3 here is CASSFPPSDEQYF. The CDR3 DNA reads TGTGCCAGCAGCTTTCCCCCGTCCGACGAGCAGTACTTC.

The V call is TRBV5-1, the J call TRBJ2-1; the match to TRBD2 covers 10 bases. The CDR3 has 15 residues. The ends lost 2 bases at V and 8 bases at J; junction bases unmatched: 7. CDR1 is SGHRS and CDR2 is YFSETQ in the germline V gene. CDR3 DNA: TGCGCCAGCAGCTTAGGAGCGGGGGGGCGGGATGAGCAGTTCTTC. Translated, it gives CASSLGAGGRDEQFF.

The chain carries TRBV6-5 and TRBJ1-2, with TRBD1 matching over 8 bases. CDR1 MNHEY and CDR2 SVGAGI come from the germline V gene. The CDR3 has 15 residues. Trimming cost V 0 bases and J 7 bases; bases outside gene matches: 7. For the CDR3, the DNA is TGTGCCAGCAGTTACTCCCGACAGGGGACGTTTGGCTACACCTTC. This sequence encodes CASSYSRQGTFGYTF.

The chain couples TRBV2 to TRBJ1-2, with a tentative D call TRBD1 (6 bases). This CDR3 is built from 11 residues. The V gene lost 6 bases and the J gene lost 12 bases, with 14 bases spanning the gap. Germline lookup yields CDR1 SNHLY and CDR2 FYNNEI. CDR3 DNA sequence: TGTGCCAGCAGGGCGACAGGTCCAGACACCTTC. Its translation: CASRATGPDTF.

V and J are TRBV4-3 and TRBJ1-2, with a tentative D call TRBD1 (6 bases). The CDR3 totals 16 residues. The V end was cut by 3 bases, the J end by 8 bases, with 22 bases between. Germline CDR1 reads LGHNA; CDR2 reads YSLEER. CDR3 loop: CASSQGRGGQGAGYTF. CDR3 sequence (DNA): TGCGCCAGCAGCCAGGGGCGGGGGGGGCAGGGTGCAGGCTACACCTTC.

The rearrangement uses TRBV4-3 and TRBJ2-7, with a weak D call TRBD2 (6 bases). CDR1 and CDR2 (germline): LGHNA, YSLEER. The CDR3 spans 14 residues. V was trimmed by 2 bases and J by 3 bases, leaving 11 bases between them. The CDR3 DNA reads as TGCGCCAGCAGCCAACGGGGAGGTTTCTACGAGCAGTACTTC. As protein: CASSQRGGFYEQYF.

The chain recombines TRBV11-3 with TRBJ2-1; D is ambiguous. Trimming left V 3 bases short and J 6 bases short, with 9 bases between. The CDR3 covers 13 residues. In germline, CDR1 is SGHNT, CDR2 YENEEA. Written as DNA, the CDR3 is TGTGCCAGCAGCTTCCGGGTCGGCAATGAGCAGTTCTTC. Protein: CASSFRVGNEQFF.

The chain links TRBV7-3 to TRBJ2-7; possible D gene TRBD2, 5 bases. Germline V gene lookup returns CDR1 SGHTA and CDR2 FQGTGA. V shed 1 base and J shed 5 bases, with 12 bases lying between them. The CDR3 totals 14 residues. The CDR3 protein is CASSLIPSTDEQYF. The CDR3 nucleotides read TGTGCCAGCAGCTTAATCCCTAGCACCGACGAGCAGTACTTC.

The CDR3 loop is CASSYGSAGANVLTF. For the CDR3, the DNA is TGTGCCAGCAGTTACGGCAGCGCTGGGGCCAACGTCCTGACTTTC. V usage is TRBV6-5 and J usage is TRBJ2-6; D is unresolved. The ends were cut back, 2 bases at V and 2 bases at J, with 7 bases in the middle. The CDR3 length is 15 residues. CDR1 and CDR2 (germline): MNHEY, SVGAGI.

The genes are TRBV5-1 and TRBJ2-3; TRBD1 matches 8 bases. The CDR3 consists of 14 residues. V gave up 4 bases and J gave up 3 bases; unmatched junction bases: 4. The germline gives CDR1 SGHRS, CDR2 YFSETQ. CDR3 DNA sequence: TGCGCCAGCAGCCAGGGGGCCATAACAGATACGCAGTATTTT. Protein: CASSQGAITDTQYF.

This rearrangement joins TRBV19 to TRBJ2-2; TRBD1 matches 7 bases. CDR3 length: 15 amino acids. Per germline, CDR1 LNHDA and CDR2 SQIVND (reference sequence). With 7 bases clipped from V and 5 bases from J, the junction kept 10 bases outside the gene matches. The CDR3 spells CASMQRGGWTGELFF. CDR3 DNA: TGTGCCAGTATGCAACGAGGGGGCTGGACCGGGGAGCTGTTTTTT.

The rearrangement joins TRBV7-9 to TRBJ1-3; no clear D gene. Germline lookup yields CDR1 SEHNR and CDR2 FQNEAQ (reference sequence). V was cut by 5 bases and J by 0 bases, with 8 bases left in between. The CDR3 covers 14 residues. Written as DNA, the CDR3 is TGTGCCAGCAGCGTACCCAGCTCTGGAAACACCATATATTTT. Translated: CASSVPSSGNTIYF.

The V gene is TRBV14, the J gene TRBJ1-2; 8 bases agree with TRBD1. This CDR3 has 15 amino acids. Germline V gene data show CDR1 as SGHDN and CDR2 as FVKESK. The J segment lost 7 bases and the V segment lost 0 bases, leaving 7 bases of the junction unmatched. The CDR3: CASSQDLKTGVGYTF. The CDR3 DNA reads as TGTGCCAGCAGCCAAGACCTCAAGACAGGGGTTGGCTACACCTTC.

The chain couples TRBV20-1 to TRBJ2-1; no firm D call. From germline, CDR1 is DFQATT and CDR2 SNEGSKA (reference sequence). This CDR3 is 11 amino acids long. V shed 6 bases and J shed 7 bases, with 10 bases lying between them. The CDR3 reads CSALDSNEQFF. The CDR3 nucleotides read TGCAGTGCCCTCGACTCGAATGAGCAGTTCTTC.

This clone counts as medium-sized. V is TRBV18 and J is TRBJ1-1; maybe TRBD1 (5 bases). CDR3 length equals 12 residues. Trimming shortened V by 1 base and J by 8 bases, and 8 bases separated the two germline ends. Germline values: CDR1 KGHSH, CDR2 LQKENI. The CDR3 protein is CASSPRQGEAFF. The CDR3 DNA reads TGTGCCAGCTCACCACGGCAGGGAGAAGCTTTCTTT. The full variable domain, in which reference TRBV18 and TRBJ1-1 provide the parts outside the CDR3, is NAGVMQNPRHLVRRRGQEARLRCSPMKGHSHVYWYRQLPEEGLKFMVYLQKENIIDESGMPKERFSAEFPKEGPSILRIQQVVRGDSAAYFCASSPRQGEAFFGQGTRLTVV.

The chain has TRBV19 and TRBJ2-1, with 12 bases that match TRBD2. The V gene end was trimmed by 0 bases and the J gene end by 3 bases; junction bases not matched to a gene: 6. Germline V gives CDR1 LNHDA, CDR2 SQIVND (reference sequence). The CDR3 is 18 residues long. The CDR3 sequence: CASSIDRSSGRDYNEQFF. For the CDR3, the DNA is TGTGCCAGTAGTATAGATAGGTCTAGCGGGAGGGACTACAATGAGCAGTTCTTC.

V and J are TRBV5-6 and TRBJ1-6, with no clear D. The V end was cut by 2 bases, the J end by 7 bases, with 4 bases between. Per germline, CDR1 SGHDT and CDR2 YYEEEE. The CDR3 loop spans 12 amino acids. This chain's CDR3 is CASSLQNSPLHF. DNA of the CDR3: TGTGCCAGCAGCTTACAAAATTCACCCCTCCACTTT.

The genes are TRBV6-5 and TRBJ1-2, with D possibly matching TRBD1 (5 bases). V shed 0 bases and J shed 8 bases, with 16 bases lying between them. The length of the CDR3 is 15 residues. Looked up from germline, CDR1 is MNHEY and CDR2 is SVGAGI. CDR3 sequence reads: CASSYSFQGARGYTF. The CDR3 nucleotides are TGTGCCAGCAGTTACTCGTTTCAAGGGGCAAGAGGCTACACCTTC.

V usage is TRBV2 and J usage is TRBJ1-5, with 7 positions matching TRBD1. With 6 bases clipped from V and 0 bases from J, the junction kept 5 bases outside the gene matches. The CDR3 is made up of 15 amino acids. Germline-derived CDR1 and CDR2 are SNHLY and FYNNEI. The CDR3 spells CASRRDRNSNQPQHF. Written as DNA, the CDR3 is TGTGCCAGCAGGAGGGACAGAAATAGCAATCAGCCCCAGCATTTT.

The chain is built from TRBV10-3 and TRBJ2-3, with a weak D call TRBD1 (6 bases). Trimming cost V 4 bases and J 2 bases, with 19 bases left between them. In germline, CDR1 is ENHRY, CDR2 SYGVKD. This CDR3 comprises 17 residues. CDR3 protein: CAISGAPRTGNTDTQYF. The CDR3, as DNA: TGTGCCATCAGTGGTGCTCCGCGTACAGGGAACACAGATACGCAGTATTTT.

The chain is built from TRBV23-1 and TRBJ2-7; D remains ambiguous. TRBV23-1 is reported as an ORF; its role is uncertain. With 0 bases removed from V and 1 base from J, the gap between germline ends came to 7 bases. CDR3 length: 14 residues. DNA for the CDR3: TGCGCCAGCAGTCAATCAACCGGGTCCTACGAGCAGTACTTC. Protein product: CASSQSTGSYEQYF.

This clone was seen a single time. The chain combines TRBV27 with TRBJ2-7; TRBD2 matches 9 bases. The V segment lost 2 bases and the J segment 6 bases; nucleotides outside the gene matches: 8. The length of the CDR3 is 15 residues. Germline V gene lookup returns CDR1 MNHEY and CDR2 SMNVEV (reference sequence). The CDR3 region is CASSLLAGGPREQYF. Here the CDR3 DNA reads TGTGCCAGCAGTTTACTGGCGGGGGGGCCGCGCGAGCAGTACTTC.

This chain joins TRBV5-6 and TRBJ1-6; TRBD1 might be the D (6 bases). CDR1 is SGHDT, CDR2 YYEEEE, per germline. This CDR3 has 14 residues. Trimming cost V 3 bases and J 10 bases, with 14 bases left between them. CDR3 in amino acids: CASSYNRQASPLHF. The CDR3 coding sequence is TGTGCCAGCAGCTATAATCGACAGGCATCACCCCTCCACTTT.

The chain employs TRBV7-8 and TRBJ1-1; D is unresolved. The CDR3 totals 13 residues. The V gene's germline CDR1 is SGHVS and CDR2 FQNEAQ. V lost 5 bases and J lost 1, with 8 bases in between. The CDR3 here is CASSARRNTEAFF. The CDR3, as DNA: TGTGCCAGCAGCGCTAGACGGAACACTGAAGCTTTCTTT.